Listed here is a single T cell receptor beta chain. This may be a read error: a much more frequent sequence differs by one nucleotide. In building TCR beta libraries, iRepertoire HTBI primers were used together with Arm-PCR of CDR3 regions. How the authors handled the data: Identification of gene segments yielded approximately 62 TRBV and about 15 TRBJ across samples. Via MiXCR, TCRdb re-called the multiplex PCR reads, giving one row per CDR3 protein. TCRdb's processing, not the authors' own work, is the source of the V and J calls. The sample records 300,000 to 400,000 distinct CDR3 sequences, roughly a sixth being singletons. These data originate in a study of regulatory T cells in long-lasting Graves disease. This CDR3 is 12 amino acids long. Germline lookup yields CDR1 SGHDT and CDR2 YYEEEE. Time point meaning: newly diagnosed GD, antithyroid drugs for less than 3 months. PBMCs provided the RNA from which the TCR library was made.

This receptor was identified in a female donor with Graves disease. The sequencing here drew on peripheral blood mononuclear cells (PBMCs), taken at new diagnosis, from a patient treated with antithyroid drugs. The J gene is TRBJ1-1, the V gene TRBV5-6, with D perhaps TRBD1 (6 bases). The CDR3 nucleotides are TGTGCCAGCGGCTTGGACAGTGATGAAGCTTTCTTT. Its translation: CASGLDSDEAFF.